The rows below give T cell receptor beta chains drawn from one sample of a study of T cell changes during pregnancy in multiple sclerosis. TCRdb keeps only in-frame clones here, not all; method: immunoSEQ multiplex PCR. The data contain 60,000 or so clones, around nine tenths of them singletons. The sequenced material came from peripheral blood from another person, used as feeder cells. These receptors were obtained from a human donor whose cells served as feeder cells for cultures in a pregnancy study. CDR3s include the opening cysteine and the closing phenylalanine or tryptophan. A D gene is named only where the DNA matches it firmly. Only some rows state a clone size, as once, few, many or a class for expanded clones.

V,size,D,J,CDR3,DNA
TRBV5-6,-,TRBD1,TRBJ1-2,CASSPPGQGSSYTF,TGTGCCAGCAGCCCCCCCGGACAGGGAAGTAGCTACACCTTC
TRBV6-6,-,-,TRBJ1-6,CASSPGLSYNSPLHF,TGTGCCAGCAGCCCCGGTCTCTCCTATAATTCACCCCTCCACTTT
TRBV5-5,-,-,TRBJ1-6,CASSLSGLNSPLHF,TGTGCCAGCAGCTTGTCAGGGTTAAATTCACCCCTCCACTTT
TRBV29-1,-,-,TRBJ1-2,CSVYGGGYTF,TGCAGCGTCTACGGTGGAGGCTACACCTTC
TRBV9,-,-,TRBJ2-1,CASSVGIAEYNEQFF,TGTGCCAGCAGCGTAGGGATAGCGGAGTACAATGAGCAGTTCTTC
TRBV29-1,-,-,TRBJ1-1,CSVADSRTEAFF,TGCAGCGTAGCGGACAGTAGGACTGAAGCTTTCTTT
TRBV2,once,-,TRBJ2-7,CASSERLPREEQYF,TGTGCCAGCAGTGAGCGGCTGCCTCGGGAAGAGCAGTACTTC
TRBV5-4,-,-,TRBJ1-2,CASSPGGTSEGGYTF,TGTGCCAGCAGCCCGGGGGGGACTTCCGAAGGCGGCTACACCTTC
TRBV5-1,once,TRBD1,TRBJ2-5,CASSETQGPGTQYF,TGCGCCAGCAGCGAGACACAGGGGCCGGGGACCCAGTACTTC
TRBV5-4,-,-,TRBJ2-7,CASRQGDESYEQYF,TGTGCCAGCAGACAAGGGGATGAGTCCTACGAGCAGTACTTC
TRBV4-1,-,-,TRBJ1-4,CASSQVANPTNEKLFF,TGCGCCAGCAGCCAAGTAGCGAACCCAACTAATGAAAAACTGTTTTTT
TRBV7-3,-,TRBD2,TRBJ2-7,CASSPAAGAYEQYF,TGTGCCAGCAGCCCGGCAGCGGGAGCCTACGAGCAGTACTTC
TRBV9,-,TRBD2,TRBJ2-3,CASSVGGGREGNTQYF,TGTGCCAGCAGCGTAGGTGGCGGGAGAGAGGGAAATACGCAGTATTTT
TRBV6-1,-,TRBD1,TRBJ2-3,CASTPGTGGIDTQYF,TGTGCCAGCACCCCGGGGACAGGGGGAATAGATACGCAGTATTTT
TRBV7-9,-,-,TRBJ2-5,CASSLAGGWAAPETQYF,TGTGCCAGCAGCTTAGCTGGGGGTTGGGCAGCTCCAGAGACCCAGTACTTC
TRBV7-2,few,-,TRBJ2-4,CASSFRSNIQYF,TGTGCCAGCAGCTTCCGGTCAAACATTCAGTACTTC
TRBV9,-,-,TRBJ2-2,CASSASRPGVTGELFF,TGTGCCAGCAGCGCTAGTCGACCAGGGGTCACCGGGGAGCTGTTTTTT
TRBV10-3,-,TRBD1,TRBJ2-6,CATSGGGSSGANVLTF,TGTGCCACTTCAGGGGGTGGGAGCTCTGGGGCCAACGTCCTGACTTTC
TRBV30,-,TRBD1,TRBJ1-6,CAWGQGAYNSPLHF,TGTGCCTGGGGACAGGGGGCATATAATTCACCCCTCCACTTT
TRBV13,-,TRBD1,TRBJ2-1,CASSARTGGGNEQFF,TGTGCCAGCAGCGCAAGGACAGGGGGCGGAAATGAGCAGTTCTTC
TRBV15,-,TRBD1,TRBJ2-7,CATSDRVSYEQYF,TGTGCCACCAGCGACAGGGTTTCCTACGAGCAGTACTTC
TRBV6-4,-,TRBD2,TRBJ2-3,CASSDSRGADTQYF,TGTGCCAGCAGTGACTCGCGGGGGGCAGATACGCAGTATTTT
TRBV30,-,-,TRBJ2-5,CAWKPAEQETQYF,TGTGCCTGGAAACCGGCAGAACAAGAGACCCAGTACTTC
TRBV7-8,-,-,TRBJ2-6,CASSLGSGANVLTF,TGTGCCAGCAGCTTAGGCTCTGGGGCCAACGTCCTGACTTTC
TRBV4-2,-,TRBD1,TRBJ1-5,CASSQEQGGSNQPQHF,TGTGCCAGCAGCCAAGAACAGGGGGGCAGCAATCAGCCCCAGCATTTT
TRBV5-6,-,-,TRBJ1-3,CASSSPGGNTIYF,TGTGCCAGCAGCTCCCCCGGAGGAAACACCATATATTTT
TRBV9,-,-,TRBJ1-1,CASSVGGGWITEAFF,TGTGCCAGCAGCGTAGGCGGGGGCTGGATCACTGAAGCTTTCTTT
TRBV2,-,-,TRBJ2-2,CASRLQGTGELFF,TGTGCCAGCAGACTACAGGGCACCGGGGAGCTGTTTTTT
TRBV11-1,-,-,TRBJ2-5,CASSKKGRQETQYF,TGTGCCAGCTCCAAAAAAGGGCGACAGGAGACCCAGTACTTC
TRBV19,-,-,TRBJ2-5,CASSMLAFNKETQYF,TGTGCCAGTAGTATGCTAGCTTTTAACAAAGAGACCCAGTACTTC
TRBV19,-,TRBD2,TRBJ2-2,CASSIGLALNTGELFF,TGTGCCAGTAGTATAGGACTAGCGCTCAACACCGGGGAGCTGTTTTTT
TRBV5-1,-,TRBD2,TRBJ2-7,CASSFSGGSYEQYF,TGCGCCAGCAGCTTCTCGGGGGGGTCCTACGAGCAGTACTTC
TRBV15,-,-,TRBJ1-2,CATSRDSGGYGYTF,TGTGCCACCAGCAGAGACTCTGGGGGATATGGCTACACCTTC
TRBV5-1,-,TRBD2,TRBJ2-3,CASSRIPTSGRATDTQYF,TGCGCCAGCAGCAGGATCCCGACTAGCGGGAGGGCCACAGATACGCAGTATTTT
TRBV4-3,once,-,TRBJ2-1,CASSLRVSSYNEQFF,TGCGCCAGCAGCCTGAGGGTTAGCTCCTACAATGAGCAGTTCTTC
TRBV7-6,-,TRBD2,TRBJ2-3,CASSSKTSGRPTDTQYF,TGTGCCAGCAGCTCCAAGACTAGCGGGAGGCCTACAGATACGCAGTATTTT
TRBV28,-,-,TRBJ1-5,CAHHRVRQDFYSNQPQHF,TGTGCCCATCACAGAGTCCGACAGGACTTTTATAGCAATCAGCCCCAGCATTTT
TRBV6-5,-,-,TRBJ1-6,CASSYPRGGENSPLHF,TGTGCCAGCAGTTACCCCCGGGGGGGGGAGAATTCACCCCTCCACTTT
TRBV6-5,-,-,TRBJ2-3,CASSSPAMVAQYF,TGTGCCAGCAGCAGTCCGGCTATGGTCGCGCAGTATTTT
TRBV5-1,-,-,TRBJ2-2,CASSLRQGRRTGELFF,TGCGCCAGCAGCTTGCGGCAGGGCCGGCGGACCGGGGAGCTGTTTTTT
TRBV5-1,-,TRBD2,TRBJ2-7,CASSATSGGGPSYEQYF,TGCGCCAGCAGCGCGACTAGCGGGGGGGGTCCATCCTACGAGCAGTACTTC
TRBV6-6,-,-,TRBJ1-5,CASSYSSDSQPQHF,TGTGCCAGCAGTTACTCGTCGGACTCTCAGCCCCAGCATTTT
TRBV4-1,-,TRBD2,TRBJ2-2,CASSQDQRTSGGARNTGELFF,TGCGCCAGCAGCCAAGATCAACGGACTAGCGGGGGGGCGAGGAACACCGGGGAGCTGTTTTTT
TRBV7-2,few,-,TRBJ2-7,CASSDQGTTYEQYF,TGTGCCAGCAGCGATCAGGGGACTACCTACGAGCAGTACTTC
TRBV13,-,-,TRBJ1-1,CASSLRAYPEAFF,TGTGCCAGCAGCTTACGGGCTTATCCTGAAGCTTTCTTT
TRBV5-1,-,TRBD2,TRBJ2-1,CASSLDGTSGSEQFF,TGCGCCAGCAGCTTGGATGGGACTAGCGGGAGTGAGCAGTTCTTC
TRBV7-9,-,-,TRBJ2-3,CASSPRTDTQYF,TGTGCCAGCAGCCCCAGAACAGATACGCAGTATTTT
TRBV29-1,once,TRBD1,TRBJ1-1,CSVTGGANTEAFF,TGCAGCGTTACAGGGGGCGCGAACACTGAAGCTTTCTTT
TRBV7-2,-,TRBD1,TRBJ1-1,CASSGQGGTEAFF,TGTGCCAGCAGCGGACAGGGCGGGACTGAAGCTTTCTTT
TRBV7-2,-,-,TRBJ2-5,CASSLSQQEETQYF,TGTGCCAGCAGCTTATCCCAACAGGAAGAGACCCAGTACTTC
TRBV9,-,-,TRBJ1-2,CASSGTEEGYTF,TGTGCCAGCAGCGGGACAGAGGAAGGCTACACCTTC